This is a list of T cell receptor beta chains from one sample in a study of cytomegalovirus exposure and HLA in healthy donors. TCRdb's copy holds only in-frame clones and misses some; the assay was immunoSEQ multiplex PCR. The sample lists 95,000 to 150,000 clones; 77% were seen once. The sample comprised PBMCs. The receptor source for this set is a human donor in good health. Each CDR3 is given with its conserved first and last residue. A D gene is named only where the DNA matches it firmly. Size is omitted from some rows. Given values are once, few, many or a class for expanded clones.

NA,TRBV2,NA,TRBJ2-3,TGTGCCAGCAGTAGGGGGACGGGGACAGATACGCAGTATTTT,CASSRGTGTDTQYF
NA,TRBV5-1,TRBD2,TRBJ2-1,TGCGCCAGCAGCTTGTCCGCAGCGGGAGGCAATGAGCAGTTCTTC,CASSLSAAGGNEQFF
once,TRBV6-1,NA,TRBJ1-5,TGTGCCAGCATCCCTCGCGGTAGTAGCAATCAGCCCCAGCATTTT,CASIPRGSSNQPQHF
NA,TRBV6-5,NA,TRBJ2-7,TGTGCCAGCAGTTACGGCCGGGCAGGAGGTTACGAGCAGTACTTC,CASSYGRAGGYEQYF
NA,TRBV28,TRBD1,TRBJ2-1,TGTGCCAGCAGTATCCGCGCGGGACAGGGGGCAAATAATGGGGCCAATGAGCAGTTCTTC,CASSIRAGQGANNGANEQFF
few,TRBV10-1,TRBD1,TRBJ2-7,TGCGCCAGCAGTCGCGGACAGGGGTACGAGCAGTACTTC,CASSRGQGYEQYF
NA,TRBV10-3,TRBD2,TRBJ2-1,TGTGCCATCAGTGAGTCGGGACTAGCGGGGGCCTTTAGCTCCTACAATGAGCAGTTCTTC,CAISESGLAGAFSSYNEQFF
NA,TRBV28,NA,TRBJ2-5,TGTGCCAGCAGTTCCACCGACTCCCAAGAGACCCAGTACTTC,CASSSTDSQETQYF
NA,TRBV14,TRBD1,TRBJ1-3,TGTGCCAGCAGCCGGACAGGGTTTGGAAACACCATATATTTT,CASSRTGFGNTIYF
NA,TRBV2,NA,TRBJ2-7,TGTGCCAGCAGCCAAGGGGTTTACTACGAGCAGTACTTC,CASSQGVYYEQYF
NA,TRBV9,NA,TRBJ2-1,TGTGCCAGCAGCGTAGGTCCCCTAGCGATGGGTGAGCAGTTCTTC,CASSVGPLAMGEQFF
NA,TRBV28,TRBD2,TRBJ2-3,TGTGCCAGCAGCCAAGTAGCGGGAGGCGCAGATACGCAGTATTTT,CASSQVAGGADTQYF
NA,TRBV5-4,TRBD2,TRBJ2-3,TGTGCCAGCAGCTTCATTCAGCGGGGGAGCACAGATACGCAGTATTTT,CASSFIQRGSTDTQYF
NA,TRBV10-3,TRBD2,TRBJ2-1,TGTGCCATCAGTGGGCTAGCGGGATCCAACAATGAGCAGTTCTTC,CAISGLAGSNNEQFF
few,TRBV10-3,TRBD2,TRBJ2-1,TGTGCCATCAGTGGTGCTAGCGGGAGTACGAATGAGCAGTTCTTC,CAISGASGSTNEQFF
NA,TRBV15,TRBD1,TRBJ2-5,TGTGCCACCAGCCCGGGGAACAGGGGCAGAGGCCAAGAGACCCAGTACTTC,CATSPGNRGRGQETQYF
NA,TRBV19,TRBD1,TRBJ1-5,TGTGCCAGTAGTATCCGGGACAGGAATCAGCCCCAGCATTTT,CASSIRDRNQPQHF
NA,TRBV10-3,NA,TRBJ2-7,TGTGCCATCACGGGGGGCGAGCGGGTTAACTACGAGCAGTACTTC,CAITGGERVNYEQYF
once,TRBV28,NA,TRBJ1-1,TGTGCCAGCAGTTCCTCGGAGAGATTGAACACTGAAGCTTTCTTT,CASSSSERLNTEAFF
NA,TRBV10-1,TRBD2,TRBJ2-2,TGCGCCAGCAGTGGCCCGACTAGCGTCGGGGAGCTGTTTTTT,CASSGPTSVGELFF
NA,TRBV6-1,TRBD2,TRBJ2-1,TGTGCCAGCAGTGCCCGGACTAGCGGAGGGATACGGGATGAGCAGTTCTTC,CASSARTSGGIRDEQFF
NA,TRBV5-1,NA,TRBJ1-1,TGCGCCAGCAGCTACGGGCAGGGGAGGGGGTACACTGAAGCTTTCTTT,CASSYGQGRGYTEAFF
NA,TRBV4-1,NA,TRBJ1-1,TGCGCCAGCAGCCAAGATTGGGGCGCGAACACTGAAGCTTTCTTT,CASSQDWGANTEAFF
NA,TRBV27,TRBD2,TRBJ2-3,TGTGCCAGCAGGATAGCGGGAGACACAGATACGCAGTATTTT,CASRIAGDTDTQYF
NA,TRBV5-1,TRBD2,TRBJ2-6,TGCGCCAGCAGCTTGGTAGCGGGAGCTCCCTCTGGGGCCAACGTCCTGACTTTC,CASSLVAGAPSGANVLTF
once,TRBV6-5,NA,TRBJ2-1,TGTGCCAGCAGTTATGAGAGCTACAATGAGCAGTTCTTC,CASSYESYNEQFF
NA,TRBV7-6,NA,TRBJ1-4,TGTGCCAGCAGCACACGCGACAGTCTGGGACTGTTTTTT,CASSTRDSLGLFF
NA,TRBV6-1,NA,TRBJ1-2,TGTGCCAGCAGTGATGTGGCAGGTGATGGCTACACCTTC,CASSDVAGDGYTF
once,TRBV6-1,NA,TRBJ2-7,TGTGCCAGCAGTGAAGGTTTTTCCTACGAGCAGTACTTC,CASSEGFSYEQYF
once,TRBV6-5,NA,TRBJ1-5,TGTGCCAGCAGTCTCCTAGGCCAGCCCCAGCATTTT,CASSLLGQPQHF
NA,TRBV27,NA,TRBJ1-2,TGTGCCAGCAGTTTAGGGGCTCCCAACTATGGCTACACCTTC,CASSLGAPNYGYTF
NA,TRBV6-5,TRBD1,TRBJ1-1,TGTGCCAGCAGCAGAACAGGGGTGAGCACTGAAGCTTTCTTT,CASSRTGVSTEAFF
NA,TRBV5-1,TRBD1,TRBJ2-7,TGCGCCAGCAGCTTGGGGGACAGATCGGACGAGCAGTACTTC,CASSLGDRSDEQYF
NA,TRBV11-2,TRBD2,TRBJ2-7,TGTGCCAGCAGCGGGGGGGGCTACGAGCAGTACTTC,CASSGGGYEQYF
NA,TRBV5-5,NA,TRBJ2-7,TGTGCCAGCAGCTTGTATGTGGCCGACTACGAGCAGTACTTC,CASSLYVADYEQYF
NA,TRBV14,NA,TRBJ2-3,TGTGCCAGCAGCCAAGCAGGCGCCCTCACAGATACGCAGTATTTT,CASSQAGALTDTQYF
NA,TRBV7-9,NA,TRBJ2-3,TGTGCCAGCAGCTTAGGGGGCCCAGATACGCAGTATTTT,CASSLGGPDTQYF
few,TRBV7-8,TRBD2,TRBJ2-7,TGTGCCAGCAGCTCACGAGCGGGGCCCTACGAGCAGTACTTC,CASSSRAGPYEQYF
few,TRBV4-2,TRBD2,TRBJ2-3,TGTGCCAGCAGCCAAGAACTAGCGGGAGGGCCAGATACGCAGTATTTT,CASSQELAGGPDTQYF
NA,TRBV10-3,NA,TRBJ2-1,TGTGCCATCAGTGAGTCGAGAAGGCAGGGGTTGTCCAATGAGCAGTTCTTC,CAISESRRQGLSNEQFF
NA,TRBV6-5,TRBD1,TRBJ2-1,TGTGCCAGCAGTTACCGGGACAGTCGCTACAATGAACAGTTCTTC,CASSYRDSRYNEQFF
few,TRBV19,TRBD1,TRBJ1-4,TGTGCCAGTAGTATACATCGCCTAGGACAGGGAGGTGAAAAACTGTTTTTT,CASSIHRLGQGGEKLFF
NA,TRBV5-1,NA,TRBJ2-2,TGCGCCAGCAAAGGAGGGAGCAACCCCGGGGAGCTGTTTTTT,CASKGGSNPGELFF
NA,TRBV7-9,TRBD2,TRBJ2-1,TGTGCCAGCAGTACTCCGGGACTAGCGGGAGTTAGTAATGAGCAGTTCTTC,CASSTPGLAGVSNEQFF
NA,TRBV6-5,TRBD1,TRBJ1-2,TGTGCCAGCAGTACAGGGGGGTTGAGCGGCTACACCTTC,CASSTGGLSGYTF
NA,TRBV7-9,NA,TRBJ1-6,TGTGCCAGCAGCTCGGGGGGACGGGCTTACAATTCACCCCTCCACTTT,CASSSGGRAYNSPLHF
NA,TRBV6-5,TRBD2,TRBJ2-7,TGTGCCAGCAGTTACGTTCTAGCGGGGTCCTACGAGCAGTACTTC,CASSYVLAGSYEQYF
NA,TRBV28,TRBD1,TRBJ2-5,TGTGCCAGCAGTGCCTTCACAGGGGGCAAAGAGACCCAGTACTTC,CASSAFTGGKETQYF
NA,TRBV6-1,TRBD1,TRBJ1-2,TGTGCCAGCAGTGAGTCAACATTCGGGACAGTTTACGGCTACACCTTC,CASSESTFGTVYGYTF
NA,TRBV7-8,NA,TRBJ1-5,TGTGCCAGCAGCTTAGGAGGGCAGGGAGGTCAGCCCCAGCATTTT,CASSLGGQGGQPQHF
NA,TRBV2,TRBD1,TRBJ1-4,TGTGCCAGCAGGAGGGGACAGGGGGGTGAAAAACTGTTTTTT,CASRRGQGGEKLFF
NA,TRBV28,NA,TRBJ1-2,TGTGCCAGCAGTCCCCCCCGGGGAGGGCCCAACTATGGCTACACCTTC,CASSPPRGGPNYGYTF
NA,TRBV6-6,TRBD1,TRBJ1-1,TGTGCCAGCAGTACCACAGGGGGCACTGAAGCTTTCTTT,CASSTTGGTEAFF
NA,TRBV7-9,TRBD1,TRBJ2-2,TGTGCCAGTGACAGGGGGGATACCGGGGAGCTGTTTTTT,CASDRGDTGELFF
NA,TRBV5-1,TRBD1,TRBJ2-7,TGCGCCAGCCGATCCGGGGGACAGGGAATAGACGAGCAGTACTTC,CASRSGGQGIDEQYF